Detailed here is one T cell receptor (beta chain). Construction of TCR beta libraries relied on iRepertoire HTBI primers and on Arm-PCR targeting CDR3 regions. MiXCR was run by TCRdb on the multiplex PCR reads, yielding one entry per CDR3 protein. The sample records a few hundred thousand distinct CDR3 sequences, approximately 12% being singletons. The data are from a study of regulatory T cells in long-lasting Graves disease. Described time point: newly diagnosed GD, antithyroid drugs for less than 3 months. After RNA was extracted from PBMCs, the TCR library was made from it. It was American Thyroid Association guidelines that determined Graves' disease diagnosis. The CDR3 is 16 residues long. Germline loops: CDR1 MGHRA, CDR2 YSYEKL. Trimming took 4 bases from V and 4 from J; bases not matched to a gene: 5. These data were also reused for a study on T cells in Graves' hyperthyroidism and ophthalmopathy. From that paper: Among thyroid clonotypes expanded above 0.001, most also appeared in blood.

The TCR sequence derives from a man aged 30 to 39 with Graves disease. This material consisted of peripheral blood mononuclear cells (PBMCs), taken at new diagnosis, from a patient treated with antithyroid drugs. This chain connects TRBV4-1 to TRBJ2-3; 13 positions match TRBD2. The CDR3 here is CASSRPTSGRSDTQYF. In nucleotides, the CDR3 is TGCGCCAGCAGCCGGCCGACTAGCGGGAGGTCAGATACGCAGTATTTT.